This T cell receptor (beta chain) emerged from a study of memory CD4+ T cells and cytomegalovirus serostatus. Single viable CD3+CD4+CD8-CD45RO+ cells were sorted as the memory CD4+ T cells. Sequencing used immunoSEQ multiplex PCR; TCRdb keeps in-frame clones, though not all of them. The data hold about 54,000 clones, with about 70% observed a single time. The CDR3 sequence is 13 residues long. V lost 2 bases and J 6 bases, leaving 8 bases between the germline ends. The germline CDR1 and CDR2 sequences are MNHNY and SVGAGI (reference sequence). The V call is TRBV6-6, the J call TRBJ1-5; D perhaps matches TRBD1 (5 bases). This clonotype originated in an adult in good health and CMV-seropositive. Sequencing was done on a sample of memory CD4+ T cells from blood. CDR3 amino acids: CASSYRGSQPQHF. The DNA of the CDR3 is TGTGCCAGCAGTTACCGGGGGAGTCAGCCCCAGCATTTT.